This section outlines one T cell receptor beta chain sequence together with its context. The V gene end was trimmed by 3 bases and the J gene end by 8 bases; junction bases not matched to a gene: 10. Germline V gene lookup returns CDR1 DFQATT and CDR2 SNEGSKA (reference sequence). The CDR3 loop spans 15 amino acids. The data stem from a study of blood T cell repertoires in COVID-19. Across the whole study: Sites across the United States, Italy and Spain contributed samples from acute and convalescent COVID-19. PBMCs, B-cell-depleted T cells, or T cells were the source of the cDNA or gDNA that made up the material.

Generated by immunoSEQ multiplex PCR, the TCRdb table keeps only in-frame clones and is missing some. The sample has approximately 170,000 clones; about 80% are singletons. The rearrangement joins TRBV20-1 to TRBJ2-1, with 10 bases lining up with TRBD2. The sequenced sample was peripheral blood. The source of this sequence is a woman over 75 with acute or convalescent COVID-19. The chain's CDR3 is CSASAEREGQYEQFF. CDR3 coding DNA: TGCAGTGCTAGTGCCGAGCGGGAGGGCCAGTATGAGCAGTTCTTC.